This T cell receptor beta chain emerged from a study of T cell responses to AZD1222 COVID-19 vaccine. Study observations and caveats: Targeting of unmutated variant regions was reportedly seen in nearly half of spike-specific TCRs.

The length of the CDR3 is 14 residues. Trimming took off 0 bases at V and 1 base at J, with 9 bases between the two ends. Germline V CDR1 and CDR2: GTSNPN, SVGIG (reference sequence). Data came from immunoSEQ multiplex PCR; TCRdb stores just in-frame clones and leaves some out. The data show some 120,000 clones, about 90% seen once. As to this clone: Its matching antigen is unknown.

The specimen comprised peripheral blood, sampled on day 0 of AZD1222 vaccination. This clonotype was sampled from an adult in good health. The rearrangement joins TRBV30 to TRBJ2-5, with D perhaps being TRBD1 or TRBD2 (5 bases each). CDR3 amino acids: CAWSVGEPQETQYF. The CDR3 DNA sequence: TGTGCCTGGAGTGTGGGGGAGCCCCAAGAGACCCAGTACTTC.